A single sample is the source of the 11 T cell receptor beta chains below, sequenced in a study of naive and memory T cell subsets. Study-level findings and limits: Especially in CD8 cells, naive repertoires contained a few larger clonotypes, possibly CD45RA-re-expressing memory cells.

Both TRBC1 and TRBC2 were covered by a beta constant-region primer of two equimolar oligonucleotides. Nested alpha and beta constant-region primers with the SP2 primer drove four PCR rounds on ligated cDNA. MiXCR, applied by TCRdb to the UMI-ligation and nested PCR reads, yields one record per CDR3 protein. The data contain tens of thousands of distinct CDR3 sequences, roughly 10% of them singletons. No antigens are known for them. Sequencing was done on a sample of naive CD4+ T cells from blood. All receptors derive from a human donor in good health.

This chain connects TRBV30 to TRBJ1-1; 10 nucleotides align to TRBD1. V shed 5 bases, J shed 4 bases, and the junction held 1 base outside the gene matches. CDR3 length equals 12 residues. CDR1 and CDR2 from the germline V gene are GTSNPN and SVGIG (reference sequence). The CDR3 DNA reads TGTGCCTGGGACAGGGGGCCCACTGAAGCTTTCTTT. This codes for CAWDRGPTEAFF.

The chain couples TRBV11-2 to TRBJ2-2; either TRBD1 or TRBD2 may supply D (5 bases each). Germline assignment: CDR1 SGHAT and CDR2 FQNNGV. With 3 bases removed from V and 0 bases from J, the gap between germline ends came to 8 bases. The CDR3 has 15 amino acids. CDR3: CASSFGTTNTGELFF. CDR3 in DNA: TGTGCCAGCAGCTTCGGGACCACGAACACCGGGGAGCTGTTTTTT.

The table lists this clonotype with a few counts. The chain employs TRBV12-3 or TRBV12-4 and TRBJ2-2; D ambiguous. V was clipped by 10 bases and J by 7 bases, with 19 bases between them. This CDR3 comprises 14 residues. In DNA, the CDR3 is TGTGCCATTACCTCCCCCGTAAAGATCGGGGAGCTGTTTTTT. Its protein is CAITSPVKIGELFF.

The chain employs TRBV11-2 and TRBJ2-4, with TRBD2 matching over 12 bases. The V segment lost 3 bases and the J segment 8 bases; nucleotides outside the gene matches: 2. This CDR3 region has 14 residues. CDR1 SGHAT and CDR2 FQNNGV come from the germline V gene. The CDR3 DNA reads as TGTGCCAGCAGCTTGACTAGCGGGAGCTACATTCAGTACTTC. It yields the protein CASSLTSGSYIQYF.

The V and J genes are TRBV28 and TRBJ2-7; no clear D gene. V dropped 5 bases and J dropped 0 bases, with 11 bases sitting between them. From germline, CDR1 is MDHEN and CDR2 SYDVKM. The CDR3 sequence is 14 residues long. This CDR3 is CASSPQGPSYEQYF. The CDR3 nucleotides are TGTGCCAGCAGTCCACAAGGACCCTCCTACGAGCAGTACTTC.

This clonotype was found a few times. This sequence joins TRBV20-1 and TRBJ1-5, with 9 bases aligning to TRBD1. V shed 1 base and J 0 bases; nucleotides not matched to a gene: 1. In germline, CDR1 is DFQATT, CDR2 SNEGSKA (reference sequence). The CDR3 extends over 15 amino acids. CDR3 in amino acids: CSARVDRGSNQPQHF. The DNA of the CDR3 is TGCAGTGCTAGAGTGGACAGGGGTAGCAATCAGCCCCAGCATTTT.

This clonotype has only a few counts. This chain connects TRBV4-2 to TRBJ1-2; D is undetermined. Germline CDR1 and CDR2: LGHNA and YNFKEQ. The CDR3 covers 15 residues. V dropped 0 bases and J dropped 3 bases, with 11 bases sitting between them. The CDR3 coding sequence is TGTGCCAGCAGCCAAGATCGGAACAGATACTATGGCTACACCTTC. Amino acid sequence: CASSQDRNRYYGYTF.

The rearrangement links TRBV27 to TRBJ1-3, with 7 bases lining up with TRBD1. CDR3 length equals 15 residues. Germline CDR1 MNHEY, CDR2 SMNVEV (reference sequence). Unmatched junction bases numbered 7, after V lost 4 bases and J lost 4 bases. CDR3 in amino acids: CASSSQGVRGNTIYF. In nucleotides, the CDR3 is TGTGCCAGCAGTTCGCAGGGGGTGCGGGGAAACACCATATATTTT.

This clonotype was seen more than once but under ten times. The chain links TRBV4-3 to TRBJ1-1; possible D gene TRBD1, 5 bases. The CDR3 extends over 14 amino acids. Trimming pared 1 base from V and 0 bases from J, leaving 6 bases between. Germline V CDR1 and CDR2: LGHNA, YSLEER. In DNA, the CDR3 is TGCGCCAGCAGCCAAGGGGGACTGAACACTGAAGCTTTCTTT. Protein sequence: CASSQGGLNTEAFF.

The chain has TRBV19 and TRBJ2-5, with 10 bases that match TRBD2. From germline, CDR1 is LNHDA and CDR2 SQIVND (reference sequence). V dropped 7 bases and J dropped 5; count of bases not matched to a gene: 7. The CDR3 is 14 residues long. The CDR3 spells CASTGTSGVETQYF. In DNA form, the CDR3 reads TGTGCCAGTACGGGAACTAGCGGGGTTGAGACCCAGTACTTC.

The chain carries TRBV28 and TRBJ2-7; TRBD1 agrees at 9 bases. CDR3 length: 17 residues. Trimming took 3 bases from V and 2 from J; bases not matched to a gene: 11. CDR1 is MDHEN and CDR2 is SYDVKM in the germline V gene. CDR3 protein: CASSFPAGTGRTYEQYF. Written as DNA, the CDR3 is TGTGCCAGCAGTTTTCCCGCCGGGACAGGGCGGACCTACGAGCAGTACTTC.